The 14 T cell receptor beta chains below were found in one sample sequenced in a study of Graves' ophthalmopathy and Graves' hyperthyroidism. Amplification of the TCR beta CDR3 regions used RNA transcripts (as template). The workflow started with a first-round RT-PCR run with HTBI primers and then moved on to a second-round multiplex PCR. MiXCR, run by TCRdb on the multiplex PCR reads, gives a single entry per CDR3 protein. Here the sample spans some 160,000 distinct CDR3 sequences, around 40% being singletons. The sample was peripheral blood. The receptors originated from a man aged 25 to 45 with Graves' ophthalmopathy.

This clonotype was seen ten or more times. The V call is TRBV6-5, the J call TRBJ2-6; D is unresolved. CDR1 is MNHEY, CDR2 SVGAGI, per germline. V shed 8 bases and J shed 0 bases, with 8 bases lying between them. The CDR3 covers 14 residues. The DNA for the CDR3 is TGTGCCAGCCTTTTTCCCTCTGGGGCCAACGTCCTGACTTTC. This encodes CASLFPSGANVLTF.

The chain is built from TRBV27 and TRBJ1-2, with TRBD1 matching over 7 bases. Germline V gene sequence: CDR1 MNHEY, CDR2 SMNVEV (reference sequence). The junction had 8 bases not matched to a gene; V was cut back by 6 bases and J by 4 bases. The CDR3 is made up of 14 amino acids. CDR3 DNA: TGTGCCAGCAGATTAACAGGGGATAGCTATGGCTACACCTTC. The encoded protein is CASRLTGDSYGYTF.

Many counts were recorded for this clonotype. The V and J genes are TRBV24-1 and TRBJ1-5; no reliable D call. CDR1 and CDR2 (germline): KGHDR, SFDVKD. The V and J ends lost 6 bases and 6 bases respectively, with 11 bases between them. The CDR3 has 13 amino acids. The CDR3 DNA sequence: TGTGCCACCAGTAAGGGTCGTAGTCAGCCCCAGCATTTT. It yields the protein CATSKGRSQPQHF.

This clonotype was found many times. The CDR3 DNA reads as TGTGCCAGTAGTATCTCGGGGGTCGGCAATCAGCCCCAGCATTTT. The encoded protein is CASSISGVGNQPQHF. This chain links TRBV19 with TRBJ1-5; D may be TRBD1 (5 bases). This CDR3 is built from 15 residues. V lost 3 bases and J lost 2, with 11 bases in between. Germline CDR1 LNHDA, CDR2 SQIVND (reference sequence).

This clonotype was counted ten times or more. This sequence joins TRBV28 and TRBJ2-5, with D perhaps TRBD2 (5 bases). This CDR3 comprises 18 residues. Germline loops: CDR1 MDHEN, CDR2 SYDVKM. The V and J ends lost 3 bases and 1 base respectively, with 21 bases between them. DNA for the CDR3: TGTGCCAGCAGTTTCCTTAAAGTAAGTGGACTGCTCCAAGAGACCCAGTACTTC. It specifies CASSFLKVSGLLQETQYF. Variable domain in full (rest from reference TRBV28 and TRBJ2-5): DVKVTQSSRYLVKRTGEKVFLECVQDMDHENMFWYRQDPGLGLRLIYFSYDVKMKEKGDIPEGYSVSREKKERFSLILESASTNQTSMYLCASSFLKVSGLLQETQYFGPGTRLLVL.

The chain couples TRBV6-2 or TRBV6-3 to TRBJ2-7; 10 positions match TRBD2. The trim removed 6 bases at V and 4 bases at J, leaving 6 bases unmatched. CDR1 and CDR2 (germline): MNHEY, SVGEGT. The CDR3 runs to 14 residues. The CDR3 DNA sequence: TGTGCCAGCAGACCTAGCGGGAGTAGGTACGAGCAGTACTTC. Translating gives CASRPSGSRYEQYF.

This clonotype was picked up many times. The chain links TRBV27 to TRBJ1-1, with D uncertain. The germline gives CDR1 MNHEY, CDR2 SMNVEV (reference sequence). V lost 5 bases and J lost 1, with 8 bases in between. The CDR3 consists of 13 residues. The CDR3 DNA is TGTGCCAGCAGTCCCGTAGAGAACACTGAAGCTTTCTTT. Its protein is CASSPVENTEAFF.

This clonotype was detected a few times. The V gene is TRBV12-3 or TRBV12-4, the J gene TRBJ1-1; maybe TRBD1 (6 bases). V was cut by 7 bases and J by 5 bases, with 11 bases left in between. The CDR3 length is 12 residues. DNA of the CDR3: TGTGCCAGCAATAGGGGACAAACTGAAGCTTTCTTT. This encodes CASNRGQTEAFF.

This chain's CDR3 is CASMADRFYGYTF. The CDR3 DNA sequence: TGTGCCAGCATGGCCGACAGGTTCTATGGCTACACCTTC. The V gene is TRBV6-2 or TRBV6-3, the J gene TRBJ1-2; D perhaps matches TRBD1 (6 bases). Germline V gives CDR1 MNHEY, CDR2 SVGEGT. V was trimmed by 7 bases and J by 4 bases, leaving 13 bases between them. The CDR3 extends over 13 amino acids.

This clonotype has just a few counts. The chain is built from TRBV12-3 or TRBV12-4 and TRBJ1-2; unclear D gene. CDR3 size: 13 residues. The germline V and J ends were trimmed by 2 bases and 6 bases, with 10 bases remaining between them. DNA of the CDR3: TGTGCCAGCAGTTTAATGCCTCAGCATGGCTACACCTTC. Translated: CASSLMPQHGYTF.

The sample holds many counts of this clonotype. The CDR3 spells CASSLGAGAVTEAFF. The CDR3 DNA reads TGTGCCAGCAGTTTAGGGGCAGGGGCGGTCACTGAAGCTTTCTTT. This chain joins TRBV27 and TRBJ1-1; a weak D match, TRBD1 (6 bases). Germline loops: CDR1 MNHEY, CDR2 SMNVEV (reference sequence). The length of the CDR3 is 15 residues. The V end was cut by 2 bases, the J end by 4 bases, with 14 bases between.

This clonotype was picked up many times. The chain combines TRBV11-2 with TRBJ2-7, with TRBD1 as a possible D gene (7 bases). V shed 4 bases and J shed 5 bases, with 15 bases lying between them. This CDR3 has 14 residues. CDR1 SGHAT and CDR2 FQNNGV come from the germline V gene. The CDR3 sequence is CASSYGQGGNEQYF. The CDR3 bases are TGTGCCAGCAGCTACGGGCAGGGGGGCAACGAGCAGTACTTC. The full variable domain, completed using reference TRBV11-2 and TRBJ2-7, is EAGVAQSPRYKIIEKRQSVAFWCNPISGHATLYWYQQILGQGPKLLIQFQNNGVVDDSQLPKDRFSAERLKGVDSTLKIQPAKLEDSAVYLCASSYGQGGNEQYFGPGTRLTVT.

In its sample, this clonotype was seen a few times. The rearrangement uses TRBV12-5 and TRBJ2-5; D ambiguous. CDR3 size: 12 residues. Germline V gives CDR1 LGHNT, CDR2 FRNRAP. With 2 bases removed from V and 2 bases from J, the gap between germline ends came to 3 bases. The CDR3 reads CASGLTQETQYF. The DNA of the CDR3 is TGTGCTAGTGGTTTGACACAAGAGACCCAGTACTTC.

Many counts were recorded for this clonotype. The chain joins TRBV7-2 to TRBJ2-2, with 8 bases matching TRBD1. V shed 3 bases, J shed 6 bases, and the junction held 6 bases outside the gene matches. The CDR3 loop spans 15 amino acids. Germline V CDR1 and CDR2: SGHTA, FQGNSA. For the CDR3, the DNA is TGTGCCAGCAGCTTGGACAGGGACTTCGCCGGGGAGCTGTTTTTT. Its translation: CASSLDRDFAGELFF.